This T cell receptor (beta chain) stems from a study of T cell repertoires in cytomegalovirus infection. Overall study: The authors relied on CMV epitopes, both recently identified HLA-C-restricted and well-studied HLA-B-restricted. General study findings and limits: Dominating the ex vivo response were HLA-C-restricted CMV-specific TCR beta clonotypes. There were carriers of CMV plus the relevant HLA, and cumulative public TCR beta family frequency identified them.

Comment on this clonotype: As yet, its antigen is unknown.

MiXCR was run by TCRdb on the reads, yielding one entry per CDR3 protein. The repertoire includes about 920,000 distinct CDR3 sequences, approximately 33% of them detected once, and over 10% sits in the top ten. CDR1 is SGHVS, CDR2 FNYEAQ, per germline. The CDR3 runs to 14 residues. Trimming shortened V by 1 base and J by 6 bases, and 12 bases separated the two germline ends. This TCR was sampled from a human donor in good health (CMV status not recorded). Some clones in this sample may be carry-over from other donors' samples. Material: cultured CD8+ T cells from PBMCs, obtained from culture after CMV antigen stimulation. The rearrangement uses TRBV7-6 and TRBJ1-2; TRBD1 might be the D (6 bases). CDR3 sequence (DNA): TGTGCCAGCAGCTTAGTGCCAGGGGACCATGGCTACACCTTC. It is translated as CASSLVPGDHGYTF.